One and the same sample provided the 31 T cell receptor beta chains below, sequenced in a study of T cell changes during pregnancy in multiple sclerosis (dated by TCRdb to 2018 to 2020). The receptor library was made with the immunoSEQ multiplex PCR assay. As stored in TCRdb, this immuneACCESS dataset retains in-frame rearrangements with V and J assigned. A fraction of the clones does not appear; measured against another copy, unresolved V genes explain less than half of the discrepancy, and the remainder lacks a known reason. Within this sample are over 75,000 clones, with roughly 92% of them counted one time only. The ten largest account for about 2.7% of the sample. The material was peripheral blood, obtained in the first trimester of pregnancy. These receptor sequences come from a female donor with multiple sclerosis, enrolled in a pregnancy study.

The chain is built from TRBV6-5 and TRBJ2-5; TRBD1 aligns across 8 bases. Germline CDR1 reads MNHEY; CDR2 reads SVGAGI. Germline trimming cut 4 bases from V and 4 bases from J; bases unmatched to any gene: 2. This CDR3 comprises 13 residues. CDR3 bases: TGTGCCAGCAGTTCTCAGGGGGCAGAGACCCAGTACTTC. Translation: CASSSQGAETQYF.

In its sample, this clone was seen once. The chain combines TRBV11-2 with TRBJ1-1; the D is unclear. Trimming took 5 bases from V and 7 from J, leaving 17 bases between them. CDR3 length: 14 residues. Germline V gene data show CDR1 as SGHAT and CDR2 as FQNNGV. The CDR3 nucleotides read TGTGCCAGCAGCGCCCCAGAACGGGTTATTGAAGCTTTCTTT. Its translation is CASSAPERVIEAFF.

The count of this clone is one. CDR3 loop: CASSRRQGGETQYF. The CDR3, as DNA: TGTGCCAGCAGTCGACGACAGGGAGGAGAGACCCAGTACTTC. The rearrangement links TRBV6-5 to TRBJ2-5; tentative D call: TRBD1 (7 bases). Trimming cost V 5 bases and J 4 bases, with 14 bases left between them. There are 14 residues in the CDR3. Germline V lookup: CDR1 MNHEY, CDR2 SVGAGI.

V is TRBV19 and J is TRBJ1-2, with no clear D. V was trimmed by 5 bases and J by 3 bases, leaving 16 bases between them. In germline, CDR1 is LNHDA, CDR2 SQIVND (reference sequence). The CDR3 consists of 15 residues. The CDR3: CASSPPLTDHYGYTF. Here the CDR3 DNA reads TGTGCCAGTAGTCCCCCCCTCACAGATCACTATGGCTACACCTTC.

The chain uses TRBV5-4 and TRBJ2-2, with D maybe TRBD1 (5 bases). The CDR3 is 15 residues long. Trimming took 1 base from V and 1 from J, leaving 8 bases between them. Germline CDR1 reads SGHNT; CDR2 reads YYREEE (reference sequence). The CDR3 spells CASSLRQGNTGELFF. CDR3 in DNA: TGTGCCAGCAGCTTGAGGCAGGGGAACACCGGGGAGCTGTTTTTT.

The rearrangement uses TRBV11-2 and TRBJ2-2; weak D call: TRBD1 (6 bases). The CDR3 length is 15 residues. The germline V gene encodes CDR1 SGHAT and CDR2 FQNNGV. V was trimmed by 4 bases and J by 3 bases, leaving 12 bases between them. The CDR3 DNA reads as TGTGCCAGCAGCTCCCAACAGGGTTACACCGGGGAGCTGTTTTTT. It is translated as CASSSQQGYTGELFF.

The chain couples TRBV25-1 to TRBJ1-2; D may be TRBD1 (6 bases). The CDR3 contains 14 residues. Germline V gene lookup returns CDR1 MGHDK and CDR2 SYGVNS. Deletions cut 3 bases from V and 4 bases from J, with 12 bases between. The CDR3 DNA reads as TGTGCCAGCAGTGATGCGGACAGTCCCTATGGCTACACCTTC. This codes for CASSDADSPYGYTF.

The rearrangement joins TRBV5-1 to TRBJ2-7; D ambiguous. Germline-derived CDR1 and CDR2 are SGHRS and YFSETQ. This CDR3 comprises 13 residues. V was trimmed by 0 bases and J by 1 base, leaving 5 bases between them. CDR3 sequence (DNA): TGCGCCAGCAGCTTGGTTCCTTCCTACGAGCAGTACTTC. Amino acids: CASSLVPSYEQYF.

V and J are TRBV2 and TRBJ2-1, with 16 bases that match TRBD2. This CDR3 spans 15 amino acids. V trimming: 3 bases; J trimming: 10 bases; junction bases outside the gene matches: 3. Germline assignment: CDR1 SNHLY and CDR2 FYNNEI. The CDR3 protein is CASSEGTSGRAEQFF. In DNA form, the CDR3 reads TGTGCCAGCAGTGAGGGGACTAGCGGGAGGGCGGAGCAGTTCTTC.

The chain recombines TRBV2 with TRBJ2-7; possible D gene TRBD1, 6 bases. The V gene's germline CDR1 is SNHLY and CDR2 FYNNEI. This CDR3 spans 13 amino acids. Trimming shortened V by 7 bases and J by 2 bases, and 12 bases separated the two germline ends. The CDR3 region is CASTETGPYEQYF. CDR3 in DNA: TGTGCCAGCACCGAGACAGGTCCCTACGAGCAGTACTTC.

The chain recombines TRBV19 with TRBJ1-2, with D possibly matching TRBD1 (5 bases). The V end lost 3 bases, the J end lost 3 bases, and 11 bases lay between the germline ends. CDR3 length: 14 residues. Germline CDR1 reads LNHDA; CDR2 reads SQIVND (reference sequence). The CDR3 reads CASSIPRQHYGYTF. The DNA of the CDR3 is TGTGCCAGTAGTATCCCAAGACAGCACTATGGCTACACCTTC. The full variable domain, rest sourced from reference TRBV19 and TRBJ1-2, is DGGITQSPKYLFRKEGQNVTLSCEQNLNHDAMYWYRQDPGQGLRLIYYSQIVNDFQKGDIAEGYSVSREKKESFPLTVTSAQKNPTAFYLCASSIPRQHYGYTFGSGTRLTVV.

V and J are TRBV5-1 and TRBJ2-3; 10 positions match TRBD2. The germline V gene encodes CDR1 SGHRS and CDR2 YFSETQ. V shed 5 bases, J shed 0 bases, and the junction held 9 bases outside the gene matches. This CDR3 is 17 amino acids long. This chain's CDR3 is CASRSLAGVPSTDTQYF. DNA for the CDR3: TGCGCCAGCAGGTCCCTAGCGGGAGTCCCTAGCACAGATACGCAGTATTTT.

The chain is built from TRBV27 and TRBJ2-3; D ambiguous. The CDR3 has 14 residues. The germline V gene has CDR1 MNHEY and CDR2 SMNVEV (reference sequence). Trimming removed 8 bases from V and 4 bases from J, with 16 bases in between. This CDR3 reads CASAQIREADTQYF. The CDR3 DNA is TGTGCCAGCGCTCAGATCAGAGAGGCAGATACGCAGTATTTT.

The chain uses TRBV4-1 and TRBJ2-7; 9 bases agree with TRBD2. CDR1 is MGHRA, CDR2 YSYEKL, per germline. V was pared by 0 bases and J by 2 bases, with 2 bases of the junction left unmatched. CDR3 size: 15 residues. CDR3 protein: CASSQDLAGTYEQYF. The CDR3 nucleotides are TGCGCCAGCAGCCAAGATCTAGCGGGAACCTACGAGCAGTACTTC.

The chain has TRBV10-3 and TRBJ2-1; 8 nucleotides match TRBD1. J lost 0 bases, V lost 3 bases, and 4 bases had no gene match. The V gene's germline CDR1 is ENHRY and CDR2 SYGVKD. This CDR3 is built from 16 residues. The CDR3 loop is CAISDKDRDSYNEQFF. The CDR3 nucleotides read TGTGCCATCAGTGATAAGGACAGGGACTCCTACAATGAGCAGTTCTTC.

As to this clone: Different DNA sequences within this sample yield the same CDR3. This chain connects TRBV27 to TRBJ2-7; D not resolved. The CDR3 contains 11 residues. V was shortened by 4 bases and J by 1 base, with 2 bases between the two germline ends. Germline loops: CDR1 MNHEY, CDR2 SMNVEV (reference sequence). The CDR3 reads CASSSSYEQYF. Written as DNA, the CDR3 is TGTGCCAGCAGTTCGTCCTACGAGCAGTACTTC.

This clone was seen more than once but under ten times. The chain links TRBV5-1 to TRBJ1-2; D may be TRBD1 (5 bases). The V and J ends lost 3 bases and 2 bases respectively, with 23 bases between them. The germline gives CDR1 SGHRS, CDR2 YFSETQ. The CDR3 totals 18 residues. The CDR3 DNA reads TGCGCCAGCAGCTCCCCCCGGCGGGACTCAAGGACAAACTATGGCTACACCTTC. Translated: CASSSPRRDSRTNYGYTF.

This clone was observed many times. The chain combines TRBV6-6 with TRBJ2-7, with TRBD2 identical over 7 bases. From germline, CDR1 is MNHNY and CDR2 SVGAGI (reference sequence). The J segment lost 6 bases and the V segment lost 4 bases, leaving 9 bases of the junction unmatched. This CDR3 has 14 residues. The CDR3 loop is CASSLGGPNPEQYF. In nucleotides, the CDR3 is TGTGCCAGCAGTTTGGGAGGGCCTAATCCCGAGCAGTACTTC.

The CDR3 spells CASEVKDIRQPQHF. The CDR3 region has the DNA TGTGCCAGCGAGGTGAAGGACATTAGACAGCCCCAGCATTTT. The J gene is TRBJ1-5, the V gene TRBV6-1; a possible D gene is TRBD1 (5 bases). The V end lost 8 bases, the J end lost 7 bases, and 18 bases lay between the germline ends. The CDR3 extends over 14 amino acids. Germline V gene lookup returns CDR1 MNHNS and CDR2 SASEGT.

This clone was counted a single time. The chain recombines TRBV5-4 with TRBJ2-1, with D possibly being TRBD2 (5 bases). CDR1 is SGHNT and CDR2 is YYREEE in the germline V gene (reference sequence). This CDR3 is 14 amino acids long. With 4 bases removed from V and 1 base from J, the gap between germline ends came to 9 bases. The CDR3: CASSPGVSYNEQFF. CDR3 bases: TGTGCCAGCAGCCCCGGGGTTTCCTACAATGAGCAGTTCTTC.

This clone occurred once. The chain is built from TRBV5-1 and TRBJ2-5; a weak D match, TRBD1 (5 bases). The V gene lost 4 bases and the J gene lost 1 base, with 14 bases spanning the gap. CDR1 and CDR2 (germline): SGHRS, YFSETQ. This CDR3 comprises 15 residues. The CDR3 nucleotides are TGCGCCAGCAGCGCGGATTTGGGGCCCCAAGAGACCCAGTACTTC. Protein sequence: CASSADLGPQETQYF.

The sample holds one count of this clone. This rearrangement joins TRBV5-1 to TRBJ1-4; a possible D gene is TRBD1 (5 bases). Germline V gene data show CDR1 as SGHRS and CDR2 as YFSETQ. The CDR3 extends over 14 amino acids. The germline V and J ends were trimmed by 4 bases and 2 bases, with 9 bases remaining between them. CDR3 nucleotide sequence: TGCGCCAGCAGCCGACAGTCCACTAATGAAAAACTGTTTTTT. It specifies CASSRQSTNEKLFF.

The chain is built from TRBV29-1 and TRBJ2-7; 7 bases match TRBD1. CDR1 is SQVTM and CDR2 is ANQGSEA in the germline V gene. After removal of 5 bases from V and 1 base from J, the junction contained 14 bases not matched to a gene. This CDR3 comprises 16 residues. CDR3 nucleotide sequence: TGCAGCGTTCAGGACAGGAGCAAAGGGACATCCTACGAGCAGTACTTC. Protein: CSVQDRSKGTSYEQYF.

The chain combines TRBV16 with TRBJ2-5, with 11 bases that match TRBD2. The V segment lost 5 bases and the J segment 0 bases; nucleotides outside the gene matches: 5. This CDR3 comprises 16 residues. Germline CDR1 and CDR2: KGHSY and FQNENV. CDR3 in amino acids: CASSYTLAGDQETQYF. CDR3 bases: TGTGCCAGCAGCTACACACTAGCGGGAGACCAAGAGACCCAGTACTTC.

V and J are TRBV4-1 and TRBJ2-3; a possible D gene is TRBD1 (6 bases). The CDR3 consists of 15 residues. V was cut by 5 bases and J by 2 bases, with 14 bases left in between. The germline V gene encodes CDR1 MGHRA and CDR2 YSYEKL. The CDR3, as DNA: TGCGCCAGCAGCATTGGACAGTCGTACACAGATACGCAGTATTTT. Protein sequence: CASSIGQSYTDTQYF.

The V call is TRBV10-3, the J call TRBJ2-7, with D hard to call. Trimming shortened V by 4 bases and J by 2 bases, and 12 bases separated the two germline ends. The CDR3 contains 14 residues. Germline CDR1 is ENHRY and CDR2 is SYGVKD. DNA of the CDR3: TGTGCCATCAGTGGGCTAGGAGAGGCCTACGAGCAGTACTTC. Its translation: CAISGLGEAYEQYF.

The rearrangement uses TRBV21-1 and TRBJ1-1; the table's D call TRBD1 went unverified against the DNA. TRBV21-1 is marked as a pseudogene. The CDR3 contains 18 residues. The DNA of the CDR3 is TGTGCCAGCAGCAGATCACAAGGGACAGGGGGCTCGTGCACTGAAGCTTTCTTT. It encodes CASSRSQGTGGSCTEAFF.

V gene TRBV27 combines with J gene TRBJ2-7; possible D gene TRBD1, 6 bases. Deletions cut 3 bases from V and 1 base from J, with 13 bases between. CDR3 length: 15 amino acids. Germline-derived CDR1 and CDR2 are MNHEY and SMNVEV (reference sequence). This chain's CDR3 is CASSFFQGQSYEQYF. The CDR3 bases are TGTGCCAGCAGTTTCTTTCAGGGGCAATCCTACGAGCAGTACTTC.

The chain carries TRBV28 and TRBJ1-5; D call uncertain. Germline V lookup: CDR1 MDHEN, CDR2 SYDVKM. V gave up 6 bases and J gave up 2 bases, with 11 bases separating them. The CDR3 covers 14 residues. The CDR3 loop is CASRWSLGNQPQHF. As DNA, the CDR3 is TGTGCCAGCAGATGGAGTTTAGGCAATCAGCCCCAGCATTTT.

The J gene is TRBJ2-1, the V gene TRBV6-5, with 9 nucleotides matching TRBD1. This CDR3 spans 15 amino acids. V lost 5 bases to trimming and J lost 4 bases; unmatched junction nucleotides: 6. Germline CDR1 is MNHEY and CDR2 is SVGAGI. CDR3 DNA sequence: TGTGCCAGCAGTGGGTCCGGGACAGGGTACAATGAGCAGTTCTTC. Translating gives CASSGSGTGYNEQFF.

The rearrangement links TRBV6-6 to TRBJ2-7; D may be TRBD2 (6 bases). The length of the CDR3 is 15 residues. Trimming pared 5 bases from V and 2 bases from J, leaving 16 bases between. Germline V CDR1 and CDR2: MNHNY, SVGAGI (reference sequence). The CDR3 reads CASSRLPGEAYEQYF. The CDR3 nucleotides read TGTGCCAGCAGTCGTCTCCCGGGGGAGGCCTACGAGCAGTACTTC.